Listed below are T cell receptor beta chains from one sample, sequenced in a study of blood T cell repertoires in COVID-19. Method: immunoSEQ multiplex PCR; TCRdb's copy keeps in-frame clones and lacks some. The sample records under 200,000 clones, approximately 85% being singletons. The sequenced material came from peripheral blood. The receptors here all came from a woman of 80 years or more with acute or convalescent COVID-19. Both conserved end residues are part of each CDR3. D genes are given only for firm matches. Rows give clone size only sometimes, using once, few, many, or a class for an expanded clone.

clone size	V gene	D gene	J gene	CDR3 protein	CDR3 DNA
.	TRBV7-6	TRBD2	TRBJ2-1	CASSLMLAGYNEQFF	TGTGCCAGCAGCTTAATGCTAGCGGGATACAATGAGCAGTTCTTC
.	TRBV30	TRBD1	TRBJ2-2	CAWTPGQGAGGELFF	TGTGCCTGGACACCGGGACAGGGGGCTGGCGGGGAGCTGTTTTTT
.	TRBV7-9	.	TRBJ1-1	CASSLTSLNTEAFF	TGTGCCAGCAGCTTAACTTCATTGAACACTGAAGCTTTCTTT
.	TRBV25-1	.	TRBJ1-1	CASSDEAGSIAFF	TGTGCCAGCAGTGATGAGGCAGGGTCGATAGCTTTCTTT
once	TRBV7-2	.	TRBJ2-3	CASSLARSFGDTQYF	TGTGCCAGCAGCTTAGCGCGGAGTTTTGGAGATACGCAGTATTTT
.	TRBV9	.	TRBJ2-3	CASSAGSDSDTQYF	TGTGCCAGCAGCGCCGGGTCGGATTCAGATACGCAGTATTTT
.	TRBV25-1	.	TRBJ1-5	CASSEAGMEAQHF	TGTGCCAGCAGTGAAGCCGGAATGGAGGCCCAGCATTTT
.	TRBV7-8	TRBD2	TRBJ2-2	CASSLGLARTGELFF	TGTGCCAGCAGCTTAGGACTAGCGCGGACCGGGGAGCTGTTTTTT
once	TRBV7-6	.	TRBJ2-1	CASSPPGYNEQFF	TGTGCCAGCAGCCCCCCGGGGTACAATGAGCAGTTCTTC
.	TRBV11-2	TRBD1	TRBJ2-1	CASTLTGAMYNEQFF	TGTGCCAGCACCCTTACAGGGGCAATGTACAATGAGCAGTTCTTC
.	TRBV9	TRBD1	TRBJ1-1	CASSPRDRVGNTEAFF	TGTGCCAGCAGCCCCCGGGACAGGGTTGGGAACACTGAAGCTTTCTTT
.	TRBV5-6	.	TRBJ2-2	CASSLDRGNTGELFF	TGTGCCAGCAGCTTGGATCGGGGGAACACCGGGGAGCTGTTTTTT
.	TRBV7-9	TRBD1	TRBJ2-6	CASSPQGAFSGANVLTF	TGTGCCAGCAGCCCTCAGGGGGCATTTTCTGGGGCCAACGTCCTGACTTTC
.	TRBV21-1	.	TRBJ1-2	CASSNSTNYGYTF	TGTGCCAGCAGCAATTCTACTAACTATGGCTACACCTTC
.	TRBV11-2	TRBD2	TRBJ2-5	CASSSKNGLVGETQYF	TGTGCCAGCAGCTCAAAAAACGGACTAGTGGGAGAGACCCAGTACTTC
once	TRBV20-1	.	TRBJ1-2	CSARDRVGYTF	TGCAGTGCTAGAGATCGGGTCGGCTACACCTTC
.	TRBV5-1	TRBD1	TRBJ2-7	CASSPDRGISYEQYF	TGCGCCAGCAGTCCGGACAGGGGGATCTCCTACGAGCAGTACTTC
.	TRBV3-1/TRBV3-2	TRBD2	TRBJ2-5	CASSHHRLAGGQETQYF	TGTGCCAGCAGCCATCATAGACTAGCGGGGGGGCAAGAGACCCAGTACTTC
.	TRBV19	TRBD1	TRBJ2-1	CASSMVGQVNNEQFF	TGTGCCAGTAGTATGGTGGGACAGGTGAACAATGAGCAGTTCTTC
.	TRBV6-2/TRBV6-3	TRBD2	TRBJ2-5	CASSPGLAAETQYF	TGTGCCAGCAGCCCCGGACTAGCGGCGGAGACCCAGTACTTC
.	TRBV2	.	TRBJ1-2	CASTSEIGYTF	TGTGCCAGCACCTCGGAGATCGGCTACACCTTC
.	TRBV20-1	TRBD1	TRBJ1-1	CSAGWTGEAFF	TGCAGTGCTGGGTGGACAGGGGAAGCTTTCTTT
.	TRBV11-3	.	TRBJ2-3	CASSLGYEDTQYF	TGTGCCAGCAGCTTAGGTTATGAGGATACGCAGTATTTT
.	TRBV9	.	TRBJ1-4	CASSVPNVQGRRNEKLFF	TGTGCCAGCAGCGTACCGAACGTTCAGGGGAGAAGAAATGAAAAACTGTTTTTT
once	TRBV10-3	.	TRBJ1-4	CAIRGATNEKLFF	TGTGCCATCCGCGGAGCAACTAATGAAAAACTGTTTTTT
.	TRBV19	TRBD2	TRBJ2-3	CASRILAGGLTDTQYF	TGTGCCAGTAGGATACTAGCGGGAGGCCTCACAGATACGCAGTATTTT
.	TRBV3-1/TRBV3-2	.	TRBJ1-5	CASSLRGSNQPQHF	TGTGCCAGCAGCCTGAGAGGGTCCAATCAGCCCCAGCATTTT
.	TRBV2	TRBD1	TRBJ2-5	CASARDSQETQYF	TGTGCCAGCGCCAGGGACAGCCAAGAGACCCAGTACTTC